This TCR beta chain originates from a study of cytomegalovirus exposure and HLA in healthy donors. Study in general: Of over 300 genotyped donors, 81% clustered with self-reported Caucasian donors.

This clone was found a few times. PCR employed 60 Vbeta and 13 Jbeta primers. Repertoires were generated with immunoSEQ multiplex PCR, while TCRdb's copy carries only in-frame clones and drops some. The sample lists roughly 150,000 clones; around 75% were seen once. This CDR3 region has 13 residues. Germline V gene sequence: CDR1 LNHDA, CDR2 SQIVND (reference sequence). V shed 4 bases and J 8 bases; nucleotides not matched to a gene: 4. V gene TRBV19 combines with J gene TRBJ1-5, with 8 bases identical to TRBD1. Material: PBMCs. This receptor was obtained from a man aged 60 to 75 in good health and CMV-seronegative. CDR3 sequence reads: CASSTGTGEPQHF. CDR3 coding DNA: TGTGCCAGTAGTACCGGGACAGGAGAGCCCCAGCATTTT.